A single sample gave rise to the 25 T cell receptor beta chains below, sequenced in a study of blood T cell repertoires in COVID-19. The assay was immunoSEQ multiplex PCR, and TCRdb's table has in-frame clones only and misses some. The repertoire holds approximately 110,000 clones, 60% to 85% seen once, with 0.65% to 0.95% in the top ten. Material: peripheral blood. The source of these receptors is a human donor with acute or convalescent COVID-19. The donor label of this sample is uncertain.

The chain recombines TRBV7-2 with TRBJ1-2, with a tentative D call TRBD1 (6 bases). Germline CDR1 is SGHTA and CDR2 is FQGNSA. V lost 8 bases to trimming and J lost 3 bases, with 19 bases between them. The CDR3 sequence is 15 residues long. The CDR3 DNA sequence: TGTGCCAGCTTGGGGAGGGGGGGAAAAGACTATGGCTACACCTTC. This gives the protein CASLGRGGKDYGYTF.

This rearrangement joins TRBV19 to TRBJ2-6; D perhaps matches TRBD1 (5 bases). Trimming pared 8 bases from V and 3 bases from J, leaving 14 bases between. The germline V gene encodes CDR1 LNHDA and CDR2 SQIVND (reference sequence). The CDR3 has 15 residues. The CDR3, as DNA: TGTGCCAGTGCCCAGGGTGGCCGTGGGGCCAACGTCCTGACTTTC. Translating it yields CASAQGGRGANVLTF.

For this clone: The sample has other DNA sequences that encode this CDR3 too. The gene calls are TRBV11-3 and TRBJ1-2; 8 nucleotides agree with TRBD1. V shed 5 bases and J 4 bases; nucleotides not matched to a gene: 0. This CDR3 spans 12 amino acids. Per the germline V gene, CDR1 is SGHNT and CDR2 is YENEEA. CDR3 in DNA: TGTGCCAGCAGCGACAGGGGCTATGGCTACACCTTC. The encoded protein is CASSDRGYGYTF. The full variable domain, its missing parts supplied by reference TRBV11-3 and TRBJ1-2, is EAGVVQSPRYKIIEKKQPVAFWCNPISGHNTLYWYLQNLGQGPELLIRYENEEAVDDSQLPKDRFSAERLKGVDSTLKIQPAELGDSAVYLCASSDRGYGYTFGSGTRLTVV.

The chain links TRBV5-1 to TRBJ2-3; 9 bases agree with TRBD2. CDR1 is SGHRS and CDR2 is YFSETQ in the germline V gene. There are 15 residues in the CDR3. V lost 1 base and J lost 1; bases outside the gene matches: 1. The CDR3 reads CASSLPSGGTDTQYF. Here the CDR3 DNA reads TGCGCCAGCAGCTTGCCTAGCGGGGGCACAGATACGCAGTATTTT.

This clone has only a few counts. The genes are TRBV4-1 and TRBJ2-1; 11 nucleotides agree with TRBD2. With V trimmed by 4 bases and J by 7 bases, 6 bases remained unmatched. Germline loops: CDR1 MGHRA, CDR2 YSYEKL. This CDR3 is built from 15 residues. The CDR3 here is CASSPPSGGKNEQFF. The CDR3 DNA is TGCGCCAGCAGCCCCCCTAGCGGGGGGAAGAATGAGCAGTTCTTC.

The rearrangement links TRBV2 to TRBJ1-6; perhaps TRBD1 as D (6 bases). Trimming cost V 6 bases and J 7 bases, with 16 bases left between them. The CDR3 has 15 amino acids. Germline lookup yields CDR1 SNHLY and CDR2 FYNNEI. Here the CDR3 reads CASSSPRTENSPLHF. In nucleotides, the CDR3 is TGTGCCAGCAGCTCCCCCCGGACAGAGAATTCACCCCTCCACTTT.

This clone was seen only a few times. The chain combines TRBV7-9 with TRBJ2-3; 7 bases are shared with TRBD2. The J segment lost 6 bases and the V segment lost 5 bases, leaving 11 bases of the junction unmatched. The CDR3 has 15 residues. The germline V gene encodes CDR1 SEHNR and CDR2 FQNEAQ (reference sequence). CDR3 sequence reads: CASSPRSGGGDTQYF. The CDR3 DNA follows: TGTGCCAGCAGCCCACGGTCGGGGGGAGGGGATACGCAGTATTTT.

CDR3 protein: CASSMDRESSPLHF. CDR3 nucleotides: TGTGCCAGTAGTATGGACAGGGAGAGTTCACCCCTCCACTTT. The V and J genes are TRBV19 and TRBJ1-6; 8 bases fit TRBD1. Germline V gene lookup returns CDR1 LNHDA and CDR2 SQIVND (reference sequence). CDR3 length: 14 residues. J lost 9 bases, V lost 3 bases, and 4 bases had no gene match. Filled out from reference TRBV19 and TRBJ1-6, the complete variable domain reads DGGITQSPKYLFRKEGQNVTLSCEQNLNHDAMYWYRQDPGQGLRLIYYSQIVNDFQKGDIAEGYSVSREKKESFPLTVTSAQKNPTAFYLCASSMDRESSPLHFGNGTRLTVT.

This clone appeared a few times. This CDR3 reads CASSLTSYRGQGNGYTF. For the CDR3, the DNA is TGTGCCAGCAGTCTTACTTCTTATAGGGGACAGGGGAATGGCTACACCTTC. The chain couples TRBV6-6 to TRBJ1-2, with 10 bases lining up with TRBD1. The length of the CDR3 is 17 residues. V was pared by 5 bases and J by 6 bases, with 15 bases of the junction left unmatched. Germline CDR1 reads MNHNY; CDR2 reads SVGAGI (reference sequence).

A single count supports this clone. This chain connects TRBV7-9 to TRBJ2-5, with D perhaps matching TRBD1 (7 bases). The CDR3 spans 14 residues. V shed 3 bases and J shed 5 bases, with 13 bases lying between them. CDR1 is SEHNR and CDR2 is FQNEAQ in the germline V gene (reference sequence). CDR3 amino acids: CASSFRQGGETQYF. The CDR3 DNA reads TGTGCCAGCAGCTTCCGACAGGGAGGTGAGACCCAGTACTTC. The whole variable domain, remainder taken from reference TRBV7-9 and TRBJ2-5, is DTGVSQNPRHKITKRGQNVTFRCDPISEHNRLYWYRQTLGQGPEFLTYFQNEAQLEKSRLLSDRFSAERPKGSFSTLEIQRTEQGDSAMYLCASSFRQGGETQYFGPGTRLLVL.

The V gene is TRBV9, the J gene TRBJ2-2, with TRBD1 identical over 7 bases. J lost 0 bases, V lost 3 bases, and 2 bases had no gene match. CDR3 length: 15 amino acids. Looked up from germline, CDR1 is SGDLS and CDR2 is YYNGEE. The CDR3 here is CASSAGQTNTGELFF. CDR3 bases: TGTGCCAGCAGCGCGGGACAGACGAACACCGGGGAGCTGTTTTTT.

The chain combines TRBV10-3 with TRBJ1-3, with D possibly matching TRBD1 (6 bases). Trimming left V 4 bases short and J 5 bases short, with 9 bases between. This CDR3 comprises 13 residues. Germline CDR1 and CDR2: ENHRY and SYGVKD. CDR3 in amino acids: CAISAGERNTIYF. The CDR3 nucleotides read TGTGCCATCAGTGCAGGGGAAAGAAACACCATATATTTT.

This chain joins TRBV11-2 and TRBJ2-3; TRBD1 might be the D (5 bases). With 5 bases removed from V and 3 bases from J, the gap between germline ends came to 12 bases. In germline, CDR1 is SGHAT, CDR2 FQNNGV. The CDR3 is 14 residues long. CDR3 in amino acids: CASSTRQRTDTQYF. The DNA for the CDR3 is TGTGCCAGCAGCACCCGACAGAGAACAGATACGCAGTATTTT.

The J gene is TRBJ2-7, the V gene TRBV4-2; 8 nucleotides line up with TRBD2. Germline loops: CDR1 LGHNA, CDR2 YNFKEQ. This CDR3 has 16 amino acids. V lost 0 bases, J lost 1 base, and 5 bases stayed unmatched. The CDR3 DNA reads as TGTGCCAGCAGCCAAGAGAAGCGGGGGCCGTCCTACGAGCAGTACTTC. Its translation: CASSQEKRGPSYEQYF.

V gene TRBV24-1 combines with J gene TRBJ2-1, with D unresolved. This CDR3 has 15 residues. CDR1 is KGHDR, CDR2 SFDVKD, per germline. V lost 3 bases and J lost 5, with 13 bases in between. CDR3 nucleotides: TGTGCCACCAGTGATCTGGGCCAGGAAAACAATGAGCAGTTCTTC. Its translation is CATSDLGQENNEQFF.

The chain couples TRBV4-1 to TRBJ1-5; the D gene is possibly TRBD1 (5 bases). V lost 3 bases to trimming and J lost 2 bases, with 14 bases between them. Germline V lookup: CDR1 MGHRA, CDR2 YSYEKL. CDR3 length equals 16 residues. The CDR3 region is CASSQGGVGGNQPQHF. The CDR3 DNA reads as TGCGCCAGCAGCCAGGGGGGGGTCGGTGGCAATCAGCCCCAGCATTTT.

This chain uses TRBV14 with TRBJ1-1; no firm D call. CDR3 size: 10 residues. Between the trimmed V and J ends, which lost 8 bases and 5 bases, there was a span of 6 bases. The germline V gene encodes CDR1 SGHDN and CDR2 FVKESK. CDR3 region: CASGRTEAFF. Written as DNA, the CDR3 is TGTGCCAGCGGGAGAACTGAAGCTTTCTTT.

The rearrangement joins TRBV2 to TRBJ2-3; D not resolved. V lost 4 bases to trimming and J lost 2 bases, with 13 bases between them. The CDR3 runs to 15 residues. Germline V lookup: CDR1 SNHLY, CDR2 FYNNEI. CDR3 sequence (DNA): TGTGCCAGCAGTGGGCAGGTCACCAACACAGATACGCAGTATTTT. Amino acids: CASSGQVTNTDTQYF.

DNA of the CDR3: TGTGCCAGCTCACCGGATCGGGGAACAAACTATGGCTACACCTTC. It encodes CASSPDRGTNYGYTF. The chain couples TRBV18 to TRBJ1-2; D unresolved. Germline V gives CDR1 KGHSH, CDR2 LQKENI. This CDR3 has 15 residues. V shed 3 bases and J shed 2 bases, with 13 bases lying between them. Looking up the rest from reference TRBV18 and TRBJ1-2 gives the full variable domain: NAGVMQNPRHLVRRRGQEARLRCSPMKGHSHVYWYRQLPEEGLKFMVYLQKENIIDESGMPKERFSAEFPKEGPSILRIQQVVRGDSAAYFCASSPDRGTNYGYTFGSGTRLTVV.

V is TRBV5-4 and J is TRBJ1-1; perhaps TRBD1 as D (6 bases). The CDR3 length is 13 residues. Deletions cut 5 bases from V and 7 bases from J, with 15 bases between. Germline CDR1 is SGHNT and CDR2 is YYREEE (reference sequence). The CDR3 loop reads CASRSLGGGEAFF. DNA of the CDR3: TGTGCCAGCAGGTCGCTTGGGGGCGGTGAAGCTTTCTTT.

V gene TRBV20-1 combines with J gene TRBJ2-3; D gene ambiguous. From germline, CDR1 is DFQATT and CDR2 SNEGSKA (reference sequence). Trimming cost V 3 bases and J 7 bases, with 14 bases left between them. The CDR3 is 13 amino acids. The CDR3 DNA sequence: TGCAGTGCTAGTTCCCCGGTTGAATATACGCAGTATTTT. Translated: CSASSPVEYTQYF.

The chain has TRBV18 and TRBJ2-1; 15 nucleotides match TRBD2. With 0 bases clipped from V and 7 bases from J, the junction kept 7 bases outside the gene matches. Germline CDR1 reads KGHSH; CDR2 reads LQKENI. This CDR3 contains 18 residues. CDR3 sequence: CASSPPRTSGGAFNEQFF. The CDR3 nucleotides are TGTGCCAGCTCACCACCAAGGACTAGCGGGGGGGCGTTTAATGAGCAGTTCTTC.

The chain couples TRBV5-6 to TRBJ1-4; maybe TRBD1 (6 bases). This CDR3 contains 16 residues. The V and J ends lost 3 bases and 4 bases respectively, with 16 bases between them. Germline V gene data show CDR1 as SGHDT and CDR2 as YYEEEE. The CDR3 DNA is TGTGCCAGCAGCTGGGGGACAAGGACGGGTAATGAAAAACTGTTTTTT. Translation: CASSWGTRTGNEKLFF. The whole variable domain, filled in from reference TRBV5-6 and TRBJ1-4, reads DAGVTQSPTHLIKTRGQQVTLRCSPKSGHDTVSWYQQALGQGPQFIFQYYEEEERQRGNFPDRFSGHQFPNYSSELNVNALLLGDSALYLCASSWGTRTGNEKLFFGSGTQLSVL.

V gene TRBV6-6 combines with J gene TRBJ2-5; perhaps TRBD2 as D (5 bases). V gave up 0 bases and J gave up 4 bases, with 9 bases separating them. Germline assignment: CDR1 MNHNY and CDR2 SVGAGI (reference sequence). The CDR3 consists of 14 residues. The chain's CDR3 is CASSYSLGGETQYF. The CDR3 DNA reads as TGTGCCAGCAGTTACTCGCTAGGAGGAGAGACCCAGTACTTC.

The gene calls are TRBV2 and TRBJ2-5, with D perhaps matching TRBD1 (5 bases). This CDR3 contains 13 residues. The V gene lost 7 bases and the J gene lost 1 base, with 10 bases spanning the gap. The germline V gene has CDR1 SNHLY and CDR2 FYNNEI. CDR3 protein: CASKKTAQETQYF. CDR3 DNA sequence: TGTGCCAGCAAAAAGACAGCCCAAGAGACCCAGTACTTC.